This T cell receptor (beta chain) emerged from a study of shared clonotypes between healthy human individuals (dated by TCRdb to 2018 to 2020). With regard to the full study: Three men and a couple of women, aged 18 to 49 years, made up the cohort. For each donor, CD4 naive and CD4 memory were each run on three plates, CD8 naive on two plates, and CD8 memory on one plate. The study deeply sequenced blood TCR repertoires of five healthy adults to estimate repertoire size and the extent of clonotype sharing between individuals. Libraries were prepared and TCR repertoires were sequenced by different laboratories using diverse techniques, in order to increase sequencing depth and limit assay-specific biases. Leukapheresis yielded between about 0.85 and 9.5 billion PBMCs per donor.

Using the deep immunoSEQ assay, multiplex PCR amplified TCR CDR3 regions from genomic DNA. Extracted genomic DNA from each cell subset was distributed evenly across all wells of several immunoSEQ 96-well plates, and each plate was treated as a replicate. For sorted subsets, about 200 ng genomic DNA, equal to 25,000 to 35,000 T cell genomes, was loaded into each replicate PCR. Purified libraries were quantified with a Qubit 3.0 fluorometer, sized on a Bioanalyzer 2100, and re-quantified with the KAPA Library Quantification kit. Every immunoSEQ 96-well plate was sequenced on a dedicated single-read 150-cycle Illumina NextSeq 550 flow cell. Per the authors' processing: Because the immunoSEQ output held only junctional sequences and lacked quality scores, the filtering could not match the filtering applied to full-length reads. Sequences were annotated with PyIR, a Python wrapper for IgBLAST v1.9, using IMGT germline references to assign V/J genes and CDR3. Any read was removed if the V/J assignment was weak (E-value above 1e-6), the CDR3 was missing, or the read contained stop codons, out-of-frame junctions, or ambiguous translated residues. A V3J clonotype was defined by an identical inferred V gene, J gene, and CDR3 amino acid sequence. Percentage overlap between repertoires was calculated by dividing the number of shared unique clonotypes by the size of the smaller repertoire. Richness of each repertoire was evaluated using RTK rarefaction, the Chao1 estimator, and Recon v2.1 estimates of unobserved clonotypes. Generation probabilities for all TCRbeta clonotypes obtained by the gDNA method from a handful of donors were computed using OLGA. TCRdb obtained this table from immuneACCESS and retained in-frame rearrangements with V and J assigned. These tables miss some clones; where compared with another copy, unresolved V genes account for less than half of the shortfall, and the remainder is unexplained. V and J calls and clone size are as listed in that table; D and trimming were resolved from the DNA. The table for this sample lists roughly 1.4 million clones; approximately 98.5% of them were counted only once. The leading ten clones occupy about 0.35% of the sample.

What the work shows at the level of the full study, not this receptor alone: Higher generation probabilities were observed for clonotypes shared by all four sorted-subset donors than for non-shared clonotypes. Based on pairwise subsampling, the degree of clonotype sharing among donors was expected to be affected by sequencing depth. Estimated clonotype richness was generally larger for naive than for memory subsets. Because the study included a small number of donors, the genetic and exposure-history diversity represented was limited. Sampling was restricted to blood, and TCR repertoires in tissue are likely to differ from TCR repertoires in blood. Incomplete sequencing was indicated by rarefaction of sorted-subset datasets, despite the large sequencing depth. Sharing across a few donors was observed for about 5% of naive CD4, 3% to 4% of naive CD8, roughly 2.3% of memory CD4, and around 0.4% of memory CD8 clonotypes.

Turning to this clone: What antigen it recognizes has not been identified. No base-level quality is on record; no much larger clone is a single base apart.

The donors were healthy, HIV-negative adults who had no recently reported acute infections or vaccinations. Only Caucasian adults living in Nashville, Tennessee, USA were represented among the donors. CD4+ T cells were enriched by magnetic negative selection; naive cells were then positively selected on CD45RA, and the negative fraction formed the memory subset. Blood was collected by leukapheresis, and PBMCs were isolated by Ficoll-Histopaque density gradient centrifugation and then cryopreserved in liquid nitrogen vapor phase. Analytical flow cytometry was used to check the purity and quantity of each magnetically sorted T cell population. From each sorted fraction, genomic DNA was isolated and quantified by UV absorbance on a Nanodrop 2000c. Measured from the cysteine to the phenylalanine, the CDR3 is 12 residues long. The kept DNA is CDR3 alone, 36 bases in frame from the first base. Reading the germline V gene gives CDR1 WSHSY and CDR2 SAAADI. V is cut by 7 bases and J by 2 bases, and the space between the germline ends is 8 bases.

This sequence uses TRBV10-2 and TRBJ2-5; a weak D assignment points to TRBD2 (5 bases agree). Sequenced: naive CD4+ T cells sorted from blood. The cell subset or site label here, explained by the study, means: CD45RA+ positively selected. The receptor was derived from a man aged 30 to 39 in good health. For the CDR3, the sequence is CASMAGQETQYF. The nucleotides read TGCGCCAGCATGGCGGGTCAAGAGACCCAGTACTTC.